The rows below give T cell receptor beta chains drawn from one sample of a study of blood T cell repertoires in COVID-19. The data were produced by immunoSEQ multiplex PCR, yet TCRdb's version contains in-frame clones alone and is incomplete. The sample includes roughly 100,000 clones, about four fifths of them seen just once. Sequenced: peripheral blood. These receptors all stem from a human donor in a cohort sampled during active COVID-19. Both conserved end residues are part of each CDR3. The order of the fields is D gene, clone size, V gene, J gene, CDR3 protein, CDR3 DNA. A D gene is named only where the DNA matches it firmly. Size is stated for part of the rows, as once, few or many counts, or as a class when the clone is expanded.

>TRBD2|NA|TRBV6-5|TRBJ2-7
CASSYTVASGAYEQYF
TGTGCCAGCAGTTACACCGTGGCTAGCGGGGCCTACGAGCAGTACTTC
>TRBD2|once|TRBV27|TRBJ2-1
CASRARAGPSYNEQFF
TGTGCCAGCAGAGCTAGAGCGGGACCCTCCTACAATGAGCAGTTCTTC
>TRBD2|NA|TRBV7-6|TRBJ2-7
CASSPRPGTSGYEQYF
TGTGCCAGCAGCCCCAGGCCCGGGACTAGCGGCTACGAGCAGTACTTC
>NA|NA|TRBV3-1/TRBV3-2|TRBJ1-6
CASSQRLSSGVDNSPLHF
TGTGCCAGCAGCCAGCGACTATCCTCTGGGGTGGATAATTCACCCCTCCACTTT
>TRBD1|NA|TRBV18|TRBJ1-1
CASSRTGFNTEAFF
TGTGCCAGCTCACGGACAGGGTTCAACACTGAAGCTTTCTTT
>TRBD2|once|TRBV2|TRBJ2-5
CASSGLAATQETQYF
TGTGCCAGCAGCGGACTAGCGGCCACTCAAGAGACCCAGTACTTC
>TRBD1|NA|TRBV28|TRBJ1-2
CASSLPRGARGYTF
TGTGCCAGCAGTTTACCCAGGGGGGCCCGGGGCTACACCTTC
>NA|NA|TRBV3-1/TRBV3-2|TRBJ1-2
CASSPKSGGSGYTF
TGTGCCAGCAGCCCAAAATCAGGCGGGTCTGGCTACACCTTC
>NA|once|TRBV9|TRBJ2-3
CASSVGHLSTDTQYF
TGTGCCAGCAGCGTCGGACATCTTAGCACAGATACGCAGTATTTT
>NA|NA|TRBV28|TRBJ1-5
CASLTDFNQPQHF
TGTGCCAGCTTGACAGACTTTAATCAGCCCCAGCATTTT
>TRBD1|NA|TRBV11-2|TRBJ2-4
CASSLVRDRVNIQYF
TGTGCCAGCAGCTTAGTAAGGGACAGGGTAAACATTCAGTACTTC
>TRBD2|NA|TRBV28|TRBJ2-7
CASSRLAQGYEQYF
TGTGCCAGCAGTAGACTAGCGCAGGGGTACGAGCAGTACTTC
>NA|NA|TRBV15|TRBJ2-7
CATSRAGLEREQYF
TGTGCCACCAGCAGAGCGGGTCTGGAACGGGAGCAGTACTTC
>TRBD2|NA|TRBV24-1|TRBJ2-5
CATSGGAGRQETQYF
TGTGCCACCAGTGGGGGAGCGGGAAGGCAAGAGACCCAGTACTTC
>NA|once|TRBV6-5|TRBJ2-7
CASSYSNPPAYEQYF
TGTGCCAGCAGTTACTCGAACCCACCCGCCTACGAGCAGTACTTC
>TRBD2|few|TRBV3-1/TRBV3-2|TRBJ2-7
CASSQEGAGGYEQYF
TGTGCCAGCAGCCAAGAAGGCGCGGGAGGGTACGAGCAGTACTTC
>NA|few|TRBV2|TRBJ2-5
CASSEQGQETQYF
TGTGCCAGCAGTGAACAGGGCCAAGAGACCCAGTACTTC
>NA|NA|TRBV3-1/TRBV3-2|TRBJ1-4
CASSQRAGREKLFF
TGTGCCAGCAGCCAACGAGCGGGTCGGGAAAAACTGTTTTTT
>TRBD2|NA|TRBV6-5|TRBJ2-7
CASMTSGRSSYEQYF
TGTGCCAGCATGACTAGCGGGCGAAGCTCCTACGAGCAGTACTTC
>TRBD1|NA|TRBV6-5|TRBJ2-7
CASSYTGTGDYEQYF
TGTGCCAGCAGTTATACCGGGACAGGGGATTACGAGCAGTACTTC
>NA|NA|TRBV3-1/TRBV3-2|TRBJ1-1
CASSSARNTEAFF
TGTGCCAGCAGCAGCGCGCGGAACACTGAAGCTTTCTTT
>NA|NA|TRBV15|TRBJ2-1
CATSRDPQGLIYNEQFF
TGTGCCACCAGCAGAGATCCTCAGGGCCTGATCTACAATGAGCAGTTCTTC
>NA|NA|TRBV3-1/TRBV3-2|TRBJ2-1
CASSHGAQSKFF
TGTGCCAGCAGCCACGGAGCTCAGTCAAAGTTCTTC
>NA|NA|TRBV12-3/TRBV12-4|TRBJ1-2
CASSQIPGYGYTF
TGTGCCAGCAGTCAAATACCGGGCTATGGCTACACCTTC
>TRBD2|NA|TRBV5-1|TRBJ2-2
CASSLEASGTNTGELFF
TGCGCCAGCAGCTTGGAGGCTAGCGGGACTAACACCGGGGAGCTGTTTTTT
>TRBD1|NA|TRBV28|TRBJ1-1
CASSGDRFNTEAFF
TGTGCCAGCAGTGGGGACAGATTTAACACTGAAGCTTTCTTT
>TRBD1|few|TRBV20-1|TRBJ1-1
CRAGQYTEAFF
TGCAGGGCGGGACAGTACACTGAAGCTTTCTTT
>NA|NA|TRBV28|TRBJ1-1
CASSLSSRVRGTEAFF
TGTGCCAGCAGTTTAAGCTCCCGGGTTAGGGGCACTGAAGCTTTCTTT
>NA|NA|TRBV5-4|TRBJ2-7
CASTSGGTGLNSYEQYF
TGTGCCAGCACCTCTGGCGGCACTGGCTTGAACTCCTACGAGCAGTACTTC
>TRBD2|NA|TRBV15|TRBJ2-2
CATSRDGTTHTGELFF
TGTGCCACCAGCAGAGATGGGACTACGCACACCGGGGAGCTGTTTTTT
>TRBD2|once|TRBV7-2|TRBJ2-7
CASSPRTSGASYEQYF
TGTGCCAGCAGCCCCCGGACTAGCGGGGCCTCCTACGAGCAGTACTTC
>NA|NA|TRBV5-1|TRBJ2-7
CASSSYRELSYEQYF
TGCGCCAGCAGCTCCTACAGGGAATTATCCTACGAGCAGTACTTC
>TRBD1|few|TRBV19|TRBJ1-5
CASSIRTGRNQPQHF
TGTGCCAGTAGTATTCGGACAGGGCGCAATCAGCCCCAGCATTTT
>NA|NA|TRBV6-5|TRBJ2-6
CASRRTGNGANVLTF
TGTGCCAGCAGGAGAACAGGGAATGGGGCCAACGTCCTGACTTTC
>NA|NA|TRBV28|TRBJ1-5
CASSSGQPHQPQHF
TGTGCCAGCAGCTCAGGACAGCCGCATCAGCCCCAGCATTTT
>NA|NA|TRBV28|TRBJ2-7
CASSFSGTLSSYEQYF
TGTGCCAGCAGTTTCTCTGGGACTCTTTCCTCCTACGAGCAGTACTTC
>NA|NA|TRBV30|TRBJ1-2
CAWTGISYGYTF
TGTGCCTGGACAGGGATCAGCTATGGCTACACCTTC
>NA|NA|TRBV6-2/TRBV6-3|TRBJ2-7
CASSYYSYEQYF
TGTGCCAGCAGTTACTACAGCTACGAGCAGTACTTC
>NA|NA|TRBV25-1|TRBJ2-2
CASRSQGSNTGELFF
TGTGCCAGCAGATCTCAGGGCTCGAACACCGGGGAGCTGTTTTTT
>NA|NA|TRBV21-1|TRBJ2-7
CASSTYYRVHISYEQYF
TGTGCCAGCAGCACCTACTACAGGGTTCACATTTCCTACGAGCAGTACTTC
>NA|NA|TRBV11-2|TRBJ1-6
CASSLSPSPLHF
TGTGCCAGCAGCTTATCTCCGTCACCCCTCCACTTT
>NA|NA|TRBV30|TRBJ1-1
CAWSRNTEAFF
TGTGCCTGGAGCCGGAACACTGAAGCTTTCTTT